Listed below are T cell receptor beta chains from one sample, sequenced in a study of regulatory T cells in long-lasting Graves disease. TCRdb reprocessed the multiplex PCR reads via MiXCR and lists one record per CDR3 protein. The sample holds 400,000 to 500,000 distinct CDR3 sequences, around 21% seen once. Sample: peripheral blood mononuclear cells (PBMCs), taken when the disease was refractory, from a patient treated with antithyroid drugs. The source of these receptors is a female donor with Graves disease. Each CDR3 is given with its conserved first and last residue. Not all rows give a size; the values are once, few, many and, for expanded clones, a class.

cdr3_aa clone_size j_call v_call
CASSYYPGQGGETQYF many TRBJ2-5 TRBV6-5
CASSLGGEQPQHF many TRBJ1-5 TRBV27
CSARDRTEGSGANVLTF - TRBJ2-6 TRBV20-1
CASSRDTLGGYTF - TRBJ1-2 TRBV5-1
CASSWKAGRLGEQYF many TRBJ2-7 TRBV12-3/TRBV12-4
CATSDPGRGFYGYTF few TRBJ1-2 TRBV24-1
CSARDTLGDTQYF once TRBJ2-3 TRBV20-1
CASTWGALYGYTF many TRBJ1-2 TRBV5-6
CASRVTLGGYTF many TRBJ1-2 TRBV2
CASSSGQSSYEQYF many TRBJ2-7 TRBV28
CASSLSTGAAPGYTF many TRBJ1-2 TRBV7-9
CASSEKGSVTEAFF many TRBJ1-1 TRBV6-1
CASSPLMVNEQYF many TRBJ2-7 TRBV18
CASTGTVGGPQHF many TRBJ1-5 TRBV28
CASSGDGRTYEQYF - TRBJ2-7 TRBV6-2/TRBV6-3
CASSYGGGSEQYF few TRBJ2-7 TRBV7-6
CASKRQGGQPQHF - TRBJ1-5 TRBV28
CAIRNTGLSEAFF - TRBJ1-1 TRBV10-3
CASSLQGGGDTQYF once TRBJ2-3 TRBV5-1
CASSFTDRGDTEAFF - TRBJ1-1 TRBV28
CSVAAGTNTGELFF many TRBJ2-2 TRBV29-1
CASSQGSDQPQHF many TRBJ1-5 TRBV3-1
CASSFQWGSYEQYF many TRBJ2-7 TRBV11-3
CAIRLNSGRPSHEQYF few TRBJ2-7 TRBV10-3
CASSYRGDSQETQYF once TRBJ2-5 TRBV5-1
CASSRGAGVGYEQYF many TRBJ2-7 TRBV7-3
CAWMTGQYTGELFF many TRBJ2-2 TRBV30
CSARLATLMNTEAFF - TRBJ1-1 TRBV20-1
CASRTWTGKGETQYF few TRBJ2-5 TRBV7-9
CASSFPGILEQYF few TRBJ2-7 TRBV28